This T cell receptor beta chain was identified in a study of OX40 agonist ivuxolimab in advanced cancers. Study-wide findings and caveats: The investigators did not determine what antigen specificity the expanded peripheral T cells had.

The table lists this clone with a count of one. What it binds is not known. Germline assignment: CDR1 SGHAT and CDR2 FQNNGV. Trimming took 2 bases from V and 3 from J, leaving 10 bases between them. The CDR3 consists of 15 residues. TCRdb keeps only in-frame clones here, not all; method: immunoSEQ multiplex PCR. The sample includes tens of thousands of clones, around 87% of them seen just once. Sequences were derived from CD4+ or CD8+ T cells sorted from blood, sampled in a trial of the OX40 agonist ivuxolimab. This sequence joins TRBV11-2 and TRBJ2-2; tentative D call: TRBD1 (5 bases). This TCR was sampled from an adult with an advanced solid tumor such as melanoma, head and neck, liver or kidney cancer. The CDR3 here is CASSLTGRYTGELFF. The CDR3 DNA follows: TGTGCCAGCAGCTTAACAGGCCGGTACACCGGGGAGCTGTTTTTT.